This T cell receptor beta chain was profiled in a study of response to subunit inactivated influenza vaccine. This clonotype turned up a few times. The CDR3 totals 16 residues. The germline V gene encodes CDR1 LGHNA and CDR2 YNFKEQ. Trimming pared 4 bases from V and 5 bases from J, leaving 19 bases between. TCRdb recomputed calls from the RT-PCR reads with MiXCR, one row per CDR3 protein. In the table there are fewer than 700,000 distinct CDR3 sequences, 10% to 15% of which are singletons. V and J are TRBV4-2 and TRBJ2-3, with a weak D call TRBD2 (5 bases). The sequencing here drew on PBMCs from blood, taken 40 to 50 days after vaccination. This clonotype originated in a man aged 45-60 years who received an inactivated influenza vaccine. In DNA, the CDR3 is TGTGCCAGCAGCCGAGACTATAGGGCACAACAAGATACGCAGTATTTT. The encoded protein is CASSRDYRAQQDTQYF.